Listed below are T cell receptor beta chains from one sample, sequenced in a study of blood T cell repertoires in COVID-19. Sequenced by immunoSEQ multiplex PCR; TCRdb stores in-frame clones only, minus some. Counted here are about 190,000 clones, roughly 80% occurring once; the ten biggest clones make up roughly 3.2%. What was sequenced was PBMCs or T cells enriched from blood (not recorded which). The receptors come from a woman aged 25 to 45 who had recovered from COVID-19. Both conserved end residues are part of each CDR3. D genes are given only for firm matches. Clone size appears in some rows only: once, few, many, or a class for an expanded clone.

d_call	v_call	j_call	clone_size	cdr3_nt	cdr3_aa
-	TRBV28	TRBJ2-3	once	TGTGCCAGCAGTTTATGGGACAGAACCACAGATACGCAGTATTTT	CASSLWDRTTDTQYF
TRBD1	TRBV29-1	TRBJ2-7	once	TGCAGCGTTGAAAAGCGTCGGACAGGGTCTACCTACGAGCAGTACTTC	CSVEKRRTGSTYEQYF
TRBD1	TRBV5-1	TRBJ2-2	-	TGCGCCAGCAGCTCAACCAGGACAGGGGGCGAAGCCGGGGAGCTGTTTTTT	CASSSTRTGGEAGELFF
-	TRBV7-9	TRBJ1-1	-	TGTGCCAGCAGCTTAAGTGGGGGAGGTTGGGCTTTCTTT	CASSLSGGGWAFF
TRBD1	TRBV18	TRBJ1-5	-	TGTGCCAGCTCACCAGCAGGGGGTCGTGAGCCCCAGCATTTT	CASSPAGGREPQHF
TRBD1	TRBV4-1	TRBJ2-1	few	TGCGCCAGCAGCCAGACACAGGGGATCAATGAGCAGTTCTTC	CASSQTQGINEQFF
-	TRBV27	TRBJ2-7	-	TGTGCCAGCCCGGGGAGCCTGCAGTACTTC	CASPGSLQYF
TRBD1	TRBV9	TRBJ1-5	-	TGTGCCAGCAGCGTAGATCCGGACAGGTCAAATCAGCCCCAGCATTTT	CASSVDPDRSNQPQHF
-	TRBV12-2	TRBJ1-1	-	TGTGCAAGTCGCTCTTGGGACTCCTGGGCAGGTACTGAAGCTTTCTTT	CASRSWDSWAGTEAFF
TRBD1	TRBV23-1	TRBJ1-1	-	TGCGCCAGCAGTCGGAGTGACAGGGGTTTGAACACTGAAGCTTTCTTT	CASSRSDRGLNTEAFF
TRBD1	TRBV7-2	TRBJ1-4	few	TGTGCCAGCAGGGGGGGACAGACTAATGAAAAACTGTTTTTT	CASRGGQTNEKLFF
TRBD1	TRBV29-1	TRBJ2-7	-	TGCAGCGTTGAAATACCCGACAGGGGGACGGGGGAGCAGTACTTC	CSVEIPDRGTGEQYF
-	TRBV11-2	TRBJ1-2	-	TGTGCCAGCAGTTTAGTGGGGAGTAACTTCTTC	CASSLVGSNFF
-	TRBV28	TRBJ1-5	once	TGTGGCTCGGGGGGTCTGGGCAATCAGCCCCAGCATTTT	CGSGGLGNQPQHF
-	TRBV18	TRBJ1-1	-	TGTGCCAGCTCACCAGACATGTCGAACACTGAAGCTTTCTTT	CASSPDMSNTEAFF
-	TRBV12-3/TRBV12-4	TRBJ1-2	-	TGTGCCAGCAGTTTTGAGGCATACGGCTACACCTTC	CASSFEAYGYTF
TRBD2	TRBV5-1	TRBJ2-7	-	TGCGCCAGCAGCTTGGAGCGGGGATACTACGAGCAGTACTTC	CASSLERGYYEQYF
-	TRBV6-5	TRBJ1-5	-	TGTGCCAGCAGTAACGCAGGGTTAGGCAATCAGCCCCAGCATTTT	CASSNAGLGNQPQHF
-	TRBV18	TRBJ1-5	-	TGTGCCAGCTCGGGCGGGGACGGCTATCAGCCCCAGCATTTT	CASSGGDGYQPQHF
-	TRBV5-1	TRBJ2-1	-	TGCGCCAGCAGTACCACTAGCCGAAGCTCCTACAATGAGCAGTTCTTC	CASSTTSRSSYNEQFF
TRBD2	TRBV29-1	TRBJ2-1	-	TGCAGCGTTGAAGAGGAGGGTAGCGGGAGGTCTTACAATGAGCAGTTCTTC	CSVEEEGSGRSYNEQFF
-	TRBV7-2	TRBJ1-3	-	TGTGCCAGCAGCTTAGATATCTCTGGAAACACCATATATTTT	CASSLDISGNTIYF
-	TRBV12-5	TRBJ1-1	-	TGTGCTAGTCTGAACCTATTGAACACTGAAGCTTTCTTT	CASLNLLNTEAFF
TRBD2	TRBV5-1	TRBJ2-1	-	TGCGCCAGCAGCTTGGTAGCGGGAGGACACAATGAGCAGTTCTTC	CASSLVAGGHNEQFF
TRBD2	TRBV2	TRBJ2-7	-	TGTGCCAGCCGGGGTAGCGGGAGGGCAGGGGCCTACGAGCAGTACTTC	CASRGSGRAGAYEQYF
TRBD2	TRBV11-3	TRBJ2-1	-	TGTGCCAGCAGCTTGGAGGGGTGGGCTGTAGCGGGAGGCTCCAACAATGAGCAGTTCTTC	CASSLEGWAVAGGSNNEQFF
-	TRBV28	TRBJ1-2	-	TGTGCCAGCAGTTCGGGGTCGGGACAAGGGACGTATGGCTACACCTTC	CASSSGSGQGTYGYTF
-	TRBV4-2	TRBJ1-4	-	TGTGCCAGCAGCCCGGATCCGGGCGGGGTAGCAACTAATGAAAAACTGTTTTTT	CASSPDPGGVATNEKLFF
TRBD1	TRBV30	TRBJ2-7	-	TGTGCCTGGAGTGAGGGAAGGGGGCGCAACGAGCAGTACTTC	CAWSEGRGRNEQYF
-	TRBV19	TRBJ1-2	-	TGTGCCAGTAGTATAGCCAAATATGGCTACACCTTC	CASSIAKYGYTF
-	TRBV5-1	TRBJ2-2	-	TGCGCCAGCAGCTGGCAGGGGCTGACCGGGGAGCTGTTTTTT	CASSWQGLTGELFF
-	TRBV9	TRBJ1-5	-	TGTGCCAGCAGCGTAGGTCCGAGCAATCAGCCCCAGCATTTT	CASSVGPSNQPQHF
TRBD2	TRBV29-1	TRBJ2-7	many	TGCAGCGTTGAGGGGACTAGGGGCTACGAGCAGTACTTC	CSVEGTRGYEQYF
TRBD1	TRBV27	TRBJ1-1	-	TGTGCCAGCAGTTTACGACAGGGTTTAAGGAGGGACACTGAAGCTTTCTTT	CASSLRQGLRRDTEAFF
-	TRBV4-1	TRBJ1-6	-	TGCGCCAGCAGCCACGATCTTGGCAGCTCAAGCGTCTATTCACCCCTCCACTTT	CASSHDLGSSSVYSPLHF
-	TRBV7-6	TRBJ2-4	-	TGTGCCAGCAGCTTAGCTAGGAGGGGTGGCAAAAACATTCAGTACTTC	CASSLARRGGKNIQYF
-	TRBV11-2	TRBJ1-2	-	TGTGCCAGCAGCCAAATACCGGGACACGGAGGCTACACCTTC	CASSQIPGHGGYTF
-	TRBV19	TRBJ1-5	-	TGTGCCAGTAGTCAAGCGGTAGGGTGGAGCAATCAGCCCCAGCATTTT	CASSQAVGWSNQPQHF
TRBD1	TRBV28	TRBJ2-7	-	TGTGCCAGCAGGGCGACAGGGGTCTACGAGCAGTACTTC	CASRATGVYEQYF
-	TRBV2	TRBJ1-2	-	TGTGCCAGCACGCCCCAGGGGAATAACTATGGCTACACCTTC	CASTPQGNNYGYTF
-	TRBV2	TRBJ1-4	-	TGTGCCATTAACAGTTTTCCCGAAAAACTGTTTTTT	CAINSFPEKLFF
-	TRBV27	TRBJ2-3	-	TGTGCCAGCAGTTTATCGGCGGGGAGCACAGATACGCAGTATTTT	CASSLSAGSTDTQYF